One and the same sample provided the 30 T cell receptor beta chains below, sequenced in a study of cytomegalovirus exposure and HLA in healthy donors. 60 Vbeta and 13 Jbeta primers were used in PCR. The repertoire was sequenced with immunoSEQ multiplex PCR; TCRdb's copy has only in-frame clones and lacks some. The table records around 160,000 clones, around 67% of them present only once. Input material: PBMCs. These receptors all come from a woman under 30 in good health and CMV-seronegative.

The chain carries TRBV5-1 and TRBJ1-1; possible D gene TRBD1, 5 bases. Germline V lookup: CDR1 SGHRS, CDR2 YFSETQ. There are 13 residues in the CDR3. With 4 bases removed from V and 8 bases from J, the gap between germline ends came to 15 bases. CDR3 protein: CASSLPGLFEAFF. The DNA of the CDR3 is TGCGCCAGCAGCCTCCCGGGACTTTTCGAAGCTTTCTTT.

The CDR3 protein is CASSLMSGGAPDTQYF. CDR3 nucleotides: TGTGCCAGCAGCTTAATGAGCGGGGGGGCCCCGGATACGCAGTATTTT. The rearrangement uses TRBV7-3 and TRBJ2-3, with TRBD2 matching over 10 bases. Germline CDR1 reads SGHTA; CDR2 reads FQGTGA. Trimming cost V 1 base and J 6 bases; bases outside gene matches: 7. This CDR3 has 16 residues.

This chain uses TRBV19 with TRBJ2-3, with D possibly being TRBD1 (6 bases). In germline, CDR1 is LNHDA, CDR2 SQIVND (reference sequence). This CDR3 contains 13 residues. The V gene lost 5 bases and the J gene lost 6 bases, with 12 bases spanning the gap. The CDR3, as DNA: TGTGCCAGTAGTCCAACAGGGACGGATACGCAGTATTTT. Residues: CASSPTGTDTQYF.

The rearrangement joins TRBV18 to TRBJ2-2; tentative D call: TRBD2 (5 bases). Trimming stripped 2 bases from V and 7 bases from J, with 14 bases between. This CDR3 is built from 15 residues. Germline assignment: CDR1 KGHSH and CDR2 LQKENI. CDR3 residues: CASSPSVPGYGELFF. CDR3 bases: TGTGCCAGCTCACCATCCGTGCCGGGGTACGGGGAGCTGTTTTTT.

The rearrangement joins TRBV7-3 to TRBJ1-6; D is perhaps TRBD1 (5 bases). The CDR3 sequence is 16 residues long. The V gene lost 0 bases and the J gene lost 1 base, with 7 bases spanning the gap. CDR1 is SGHTA and CDR2 is FQGTGA in the germline V gene. The CDR3 DNA follows: TGTGCCAGCAGCTTAACGCCAGGGTCCTATAATTCACCCCTCCACTTT. It yields the protein CASSLTPGSYNSPLHF.

V gene TRBV11-2 combines with J gene TRBJ1-1, with 7 positions matching TRBD1. Germline V gives CDR1 SGHAT, CDR2 FQNNGV. This CDR3 spans 14 amino acids. Unmatched junction bases numbered 2, after V lost 3 bases and J lost 1 base. The CDR3: CASSLRDRNTEAFF. Written as DNA, the CDR3 is TGTGCCAGCAGCTTGAGGGACAGGAACACTGAAGCTTTCTTT.

This clone has just a few counts. The gene calls are TRBV11-2 and TRBJ2-3; 8 positions match TRBD1. CDR3 length: 14 amino acids. The germline V gene has CDR1 SGHAT and CDR2 FQNNGV. J gave up 5 bases and V 8 bases, and 9 bases lay outside the gene matches. The CDR3 DNA follows: TGTGCCAGCGGATCCCGGACAGGGCAAGATACGCAGTATTTT. Translation gives CASGSRTGQDTQYF.

The chain carries TRBV28 and TRBJ2-2; 10 bases fit TRBD1. This CDR3 comprises 14 residues. V trimming: 8 bases; J trimming: 4 bases; junction bases outside the gene matches: 4. CDR1 is MDHEN and CDR2 is SYDVKM in the germline V gene. Here the CDR3 DNA reads TGTGCCAGCGGGGGACAGGGGCTCACCGGGGAGCTGTTTTTT. The encoded protein is CASGGQGLTGELFF. Combining the CDR3 with reference TRBV28 and TRBJ2-2 gives the whole variable domain DVKVTQSSRYLVKRTGEKVFLECVQDMDHENMFWYRQDPGLGLRLIYFSYDVKMKEKGDIPEGYSVSREKKERFSLILESASTNQTSMYLCASGGQGLTGELFFGEGSRLTVL.

V and J are TRBV7-2 and TRBJ2-5, with TRBD2 identical over 9 bases. Germline CDR1 and CDR2: SGHTA and FQGNSA. The trim removed 1 base at V and 5 bases at J, leaving 2 bases unmatched. The CDR3 extends over 14 amino acids. In DNA form, the CDR3 reads TGTGCCAGCAGCTTAGGGCGGGGGGGGGAGACCCAGTACTTC. It yields the protein CASSLGRGGETQYF.

V gene TRBV18 combines with J gene TRBJ1-2, with D tentatively TRBD1 (5 bases). The CDR3 contains 13 residues. V was pared by 0 bases and J by 8 bases, with 10 bases between. Looked up from germline, CDR1 is KGHSH and CDR2 is LQKENI. CDR3: CASSPPAGSGYTF. The CDR3 DNA sequence: TGTGCCAGCTCACCACCGGCAGGGTCCGGCTACACCTTC.

This clone was counted only a few times. J is TRBJ1-2 and V is TRBV10-3, with a tentative D call TRBD1 (6 bases). CDR1 ENHRY and CDR2 SYGVKD come from the germline V gene. V lost 6 bases to trimming and J lost 7 bases, with 9 bases between them. CDR3 length equals 11 residues. Here the CDR3 reads CAIRSGVGYTF. The CDR3 DNA reads as TGTGCCATCAGGTCAGGGGTTGGCTACACCTTC.

The gene calls are TRBV9 and TRBJ2-3, with 7 bases matching TRBD2. V shed 1 base, J shed 2 bases, and the junction held 10 bases outside the gene matches. The CDR3 sequence is 17 residues long. CDR1 and CDR2 (germline): SGDLS, YYNGEE. The CDR3: CASSVYGPREATDTQYF. The CDR3 bases are TGTGCCAGCAGCGTATACGGGCCCCGGGAGGCCACAGATACGCAGTATTTT.

V gene TRBV6-5 combines with J gene TRBJ2-7; 7 positions agree with TRBD1. Trimming removed 5 bases from V and 2 bases from J; junction bases left unmatched: 6. The CDR3 has 14 amino acids. Germline-derived CDR1 and CDR2 are MNHEY and SVGAGI. The CDR3 DNA is TGTGCCAGCAGTCCGAACAGGGGAACCTACGAGCAGTACGTC. Translation gives CASSPNRGTYEQYV.

V is TRBV29-1 and J is TRBJ2-3; TRBD2 agrees at 12 bases. After removal of 5 bases from V and 2 bases from J, the junction contained 8 bases not matched to a gene. Germline lookup yields CDR1 SQVTM and CDR2 ANQGSEA. CDR3 length equals 16 residues. The chain's CDR3 is CSVSMGLAGYTDTQYF. CDR3 nucleotides: TGCAGCGTTTCAATGGGACTAGCGGGTTACACAGATACGCAGTATTTT.

This clone came up a few times. The chain employs TRBV7-6 and TRBJ2-1, with 12 bases matching TRBD1. The V gene's germline CDR1 is SGHVS and CDR2 FNYEAQ. V was clipped by 8 bases and J by 0 bases; unmatched bases: 5. CDR3 length equals 16 residues. The CDR3 DNA reads TGTGCCAGCGGGACGGGACAGGGGGCCTCCTACAATGAGCAGTTCTTC. Its translation: CASGTGQGASYNEQFF.

The gene calls are TRBV5-1 and TRBJ1-2, with a possible D match to TRBD1 (6 bases). This CDR3 spans 15 amino acids. V lost 2 bases and J lost 8, with 19 bases in between. Germline-derived CDR1 and CDR2 are SGHRS and YFSETQ. CDR3 region: CASSLQGYSVEGYTF. The CDR3 DNA follows: TGCGCCAGCAGCTTACAGGGTTATTCTGTTGAGGGCTACACCTTC. The variable domain in full, completed from reference TRBV5-1 and TRBJ1-2, reads KAGVTQTPRYLIKTRGQQVTLSCSPISGHRSVSWYQQTPGQGLQFLFEYFSETQRNKGNFPGRFSGRQFSNSRSEMNVSTLELGDSALYLCASSLQGYSVEGYTFGSGTRLTVV.

This chain joins TRBV5-1 and TRBJ2-1; a possible D gene is TRBD1 (7 bases). CDR3 length: 14 residues. Looked up from germline, CDR1 is SGHRS and CDR2 is YFSETQ. V gave up 3 bases and J gave up 7 bases, with 14 bases separating them. CDR3 sequence reads: CASSSGDSFNEQFF. The CDR3 DNA reads TGCGCCAGCAGCTCGGGGGACAGTTTTAATGAGCAGTTCTTC.

This CDR3 is CASRKRGNTEAFF. The CDR3 nucleotides read TGTGCCAGCAGGAAACGGGGGAACACTGAAGCTTTCTTT. The V call is TRBV6-5, the J call TRBJ1-1; D not certain. Trimming shortened V by 6 bases and J by 1 base, and 9 bases separated the two germline ends. This CDR3 has 13 residues. Germline V CDR1 and CDR2: MNHEY, SVGAGI.

The rearrangement links TRBV6-5 to TRBJ2-6; TRBD1 matches at 7 bases. Per germline, CDR1 MNHEY and CDR2 SVGAGI. V gave up 6 bases and J gave up 4 bases; unmatched junction bases: 3. This CDR3 region has 14 residues. CDR3 bases: TGTGCCAGCAGCCCGGGACAGGGGGCCAACGTCCTGACTTTC. It specifies CASSPGQGANVLTF.

The J gene is TRBJ2-2, the V gene TRBV5-1; 9 bases align to TRBD2. V lost 0 bases, J lost 1 base, and 1 base stayed unmatched. The CDR3 totals 16 residues. Germline loops: CDR1 SGHRS, CDR2 YFSETQ. The CDR3 loop is CASSLVSGGNTGELFF. The CDR3 nucleotides are TGCGCCAGCAGCTTGGTTAGCGGGGGGAACACCGGGGAGCTGTTTTTT. The entire variable domain, with the rest obtained from reference TRBV5-1 and TRBJ2-2, is as follows: KAGVTQTPRYLIKTRGQQVTLSCSPISGHRSVSWYQQTPGQGLQFLFEYFSETQRNKGNFPGRFSGRQFSNSRSEMNVSTLELGDSALYLCASSLVSGGNTGELFFGEGSRLTVL.

The table lists this clone with a count of one. The chain recombines TRBV29-1 with TRBJ1-4; 7 bases line up with TRBD1. Germline V CDR1 and CDR2: SQVTM, ANQGSEA. The CDR3 is made up of 16 amino acids. Trimming removed 4 bases from V and 4 bases from J; junction bases left unmatched: 12. CDR3 residues: CSVAGTAETNNEKLFF. In DNA, the CDR3 is TGCAGCGTTGCAGGGACAGCGGAGACGAATAATGAAAAACTGTTTTTT.

The V gene is TRBV5-1, the J gene TRBJ1-5, with TRBD1 matching 8 bases. V was pared by 4 bases and J by 7 bases, with 7 bases of the junction left unmatched. The CDR3 sequence is 14 residues long. Germline lookup yields CDR1 SGHRS and CDR2 YFSETQ. The CDR3 protein is CASSTGQGGQPQHF. As DNA, the CDR3 is TGCGCCAGCAGCACCGGACAGGGTGGACAGCCCCAGCATTTT.

This clone was picked up a small number of times. The chain has TRBV18 and TRBJ1-1; D is unresolved. The CDR3 runs 14 residues. V was clipped by 6 bases and J by 1 base, with 12 bases between them. Germline CDR1 KGHSH, CDR2 LQKENI. The CDR3 reads CASSRPHSNTEAFF. The CDR3 DNA reads as TGTGCCAGCTCCCGCCCTCACTCGAACACTGAAGCTTTCTTT.

This clone was found a few times. V usage is TRBV28 and J usage is TRBJ2-2; TRBD1 is a possible D gene (5 bases). Looked up from germline, CDR1 is MDHEN and CDR2 is SYDVKM. V lost 6 bases to trimming and J lost 7 bases, with 18 bases between them. This CDR3 has 15 residues. The DNA for the CDR3 is TGTGCCAGCAGCGAGACCACGCAGGGTCTCGGGGAGCTGTTTTTT. Encoded protein: CASSETTQGLGELFF.

DNA of the CDR3: TGTGCCATCAGCCCAGCGGGTGGGGACAGACAAGAGACCCAGTACTTC. It encodes CAISPAGGDRQETQYF. V usage is TRBV10-3 and J usage is TRBJ2-5, with a possible D match to TRBD1 (7 bases). V dropped 6 bases and J dropped 2 bases, with 19 bases sitting between them. Germline V gene lookup returns CDR1 ENHRY and CDR2 SYGVKD. This CDR3 comprises 16 residues.

This chain links TRBV10-1 with TRBJ2-2; TRBD1 matches 10 bases. The CDR3 has 17 residues. CDR1 is WNHNN, CDR2 SYGVQD, per germline (reference sequence). V lost 0 bases to trimming and J lost 3 bases; unmatched junction nucleotides: 4. CDR3 nucleotide sequence: TGCGCCAGCAGTGAGTCGGGACAGGGGATAGACACCGGGGAGCTGTTTTTT. Residues: CASSESGQGIDTGELFF.

The table lists this clone with a few counts. This rearrangement joins TRBV13 to TRBJ2-6; weak D call: TRBD1 (5 bases). The V gene lost 5 bases and the J gene lost 3 bases, with 8 bases spanning the gap. CDR1 PRHDT and CDR2 FYEKMQ come from the germline V gene (reference sequence). The CDR3 is 14 residues long. CDR3 loop: CASSPRVGANVLTF. CDR3 coding DNA: TGTGCCAGCAGCCCCAGGGTTGGGGCCAACGTCCTGACTTTC. Drawing the rest from reference TRBV13 and TRBJ2-6, the complete variable domain is AAGVIQSPRHLIKEKRETATLKCYPIPRHDTVYWYQQGPGQDPQFLISFYEKMQSDKGSIPDRFSAQQFSDYHSELNMSSLELGDSALYFCASSPRVGANVLTFGAGSRLTVL.

CDR3 sequence: CASSFSRGKLFF. The CDR3, as DNA: TGTGCCAGCAGTTTTAGCAGGGGGAAACTGTTTTTT. The chain is built from TRBV27 and TRBJ1-4; TRBD1 matches at 7 bases. Germline lookup yields CDR1 MNHEY and CDR2 SMNVEV (reference sequence). The V and J ends lost 3 bases and 11 bases, in that order; junction bases with no gene match: 3. The CDR3 consists of 12 residues.

The chain has TRBV28 and TRBJ1-1, with 8 bases lining up with TRBD1. Per germline, CDR1 MDHEN and CDR2 SYDVKM. CDR3 length: 16 residues. J was trimmed by 3 bases and V by 6 bases; bases with no gene match: 12. CDR3 region: CASRYPTGEGDTEAFF. The CDR3 DNA reads as TGTGCCAGCAGGTACCCGACAGGGGAAGGGGACACTGAAGCTTTCTTT.

This clone was detected only once. V is TRBV5-4 and J is TRBJ2-5; 7 bases are shared with TRBD2. In germline, CDR1 is SGHNT, CDR2 YYREEE (reference sequence). Trimming at V came to 3 bases and at J to 4 bases, leaving 9 bases not matched to a gene. The CDR3 loop spans 15 amino acids. Written as DNA, the CDR3 is TGTGCCAGCAGCTCGAAATCGGCTAGCGGAGAGACCCAGTACTTC. Its translation is CASSSKSASGETQYF.